The 17 T cell receptor beta chains reported below all come from one sample, sequenced in a study of blood T cells in healthy people across ages. Combining a sample-barcoded 5' primer with a J-beta primer mix, a second PCR ran for roughly 7 to 12 cycles. TCRdb called the 5' RACE reads again in MiXCR, with one record for every CDR3 protein. The profile shows about 810,000 distinct CDR3 sequences, around 34% of them singletons. What was sequenced was blood. The receptors derive from a young man in good health.

The CDR3 DNA reads as TGCGCCAGCAGCCAATGTGAGCGGGGGGGCACAGATACGCAGTATTTT. Amino acid sequence: CASSQCERGGTDTQYF. The chain couples TRBV4-1 to TRBJ2-3, with TRBD2 identical over 9 bases. J lost 1 base, V lost 2 bases, and 4 bases had no gene match. Germline CDR1 is MGHRA and CDR2 is YSYEKL. There are 16 residues in the CDR3.

About this clonotype itself: A single base separates this from a much larger clone, so it may be a read error. The gene calls are TRBV10-3 and TRBJ2-5; D uncertain. V gave up 2 bases and J gave up 11 bases, with 9 bases separating them. This CDR3 region has 11 residues. Germline V gives CDR1 ENHRY, CDR2 SYGVKD. The CDR3 DNA reads as TGTGCCATCAGTGAGGACAATGAGCAGTACTTC. Translating it yields CAISEDNEQYF.

In its sample, this clonotype was seen a few times. This chain joins TRBV4-3 and TRBJ1-2, with D hard to call. CDR3 length equals 12 residues. Germline CDR1 reads LGHNA; CDR2 reads YSLEER. The ends were cut back, 4 bases at V and 4 bases at J, with 7 bases in the middle. The chain's CDR3 is CASSRWGYGYTF. The CDR3 DNA follows: TGCGCCAGCAGCCGATGGGGCTATGGCTACACCTTC.

The rearrangement joins TRBV6-2 or TRBV6-3 to TRBJ2-1, with D uncertain. The J call may be faulty, since TRBJ2-7 better matches the DNA end. Germline CDR1 MNHEY, CDR2 SVGEGT. The CDR3 consists of 14 residues. CDR3 nucleotides: TGTGCCAGCAGTTACTTGCAACAGTACAATGAGCAGTACTTC. It specifies CASSYLQQYNEQYF.

The sample holds a few counts of this clonotype. J is TRBJ1-2 and V is TRBV7-3; D is possibly TRBD1 (5 bases). The CDR3 is made up of 14 amino acids. From germline, CDR1 is SGHTA and CDR2 FQGTGA. Deletions cut 5 bases from V and 4 bases from J, with 14 bases between. The CDR3 sequence is CASSPTGTSYGYTF. For the CDR3, the DNA is TGTGCCAGCAGCCCGACGGGGACTAGCTATGGCTACACCTTC.

V usage is TRBV7-2 and J usage is TRBJ2-3; 7 bases are shared with TRBD2. Germline CDR1 is SGHTA and CDR2 is FQGNSA. This CDR3 has 16 residues. The V segment lost 5 bases and the J segment 2 bases; nucleotides outside the gene matches: 10. The CDR3 bases are TGTGCCAGCAGCCCGAGAGCGGGAACTAACACAGATACGCAGTATTTT. This translates into CASSPRAGTNTDTQYF.

The chain uses TRBV15 and TRBJ2-5; TRBD1 aligns across 7 bases. Germline V CDR1 and CDR2: LNHNV, YYDKDF (reference sequence). The CDR3 runs to 15 residues. V shed 5 bases and J 11 bases; nucleotides not matched to a gene: 17. The CDR3 is CATSLGGRGLEEQYF. For the CDR3, the DNA is TGTGCCACCAGCTTAGGAGGAAGGGGGCTAGAAGAGCAGTACTTC.

This clonotype has at least ten counts. The V gene is TRBV14, the J gene TRBJ2-5; the D is unclear. This CDR3 is built from 15 residues. CDR1 and CDR2 from the germline V gene are SGHDN and FVKESK. V shed 1 base and J shed 1 base, with 10 bases lying between them. CDR3 in amino acids: CASSQAVSSQETQYF. CDR3 DNA: TGTGCCAGCAGCCAAGCTGTGAGCAGCCAAGAGACCCAGTACTTC.

V gene TRBV9 combines with J gene TRBJ1-2, with a possible D match to TRBD1 (5 bases). The CDR3 consists of 15 residues. CDR1 is SGDLS and CDR2 is YYNGEE in the germline V gene. V lost 0 bases and J lost 4, with 13 bases in between. The CDR3 sequence is CASSVEAGGVYGYTF. The CDR3 DNA sequence: TGTGCCAGCAGCGTAGAGGCCGGGGGTGTCTATGGCTACACCTTC.

The sample holds many counts of this clonotype. The chain employs TRBV7-2 and TRBJ1-2; unclear D gene. The CDR3 contains 13 residues. V lost 2 bases and J lost 4, with 8 bases in between. From germline, CDR1 is SGHTA and CDR2 FQGNSA. CDR3 in DNA: TGTGCCAGCAGCTTATCAACCTTCTATGGCTACACCTTC. This encodes CASSLSTFYGYTF.

J is TRBJ1-1 and V is TRBV28; D gene unclear. The ends were cut back, 5 bases at V and 3 bases at J, with 10 bases in the middle. CDR3 length: 13 amino acids. Per the germline V gene, CDR1 is MDHEN and CDR2 is SYDVKM. The CDR3, as DNA: TGTGCCAGCAGTGTAGGGCAGCACACTGAAGCTTTCTTT. Translation gives CASSVGQHTEAFF.

V and J are TRBV9 and TRBJ2-7; D may be TRBD1 (6 bases). Trimming stripped 1 base from V and 6 bases from J, with 14 bases between. The CDR3 contains 14 residues. CDR1 and CDR2 (germline): SGDLS, YYNGEE. The CDR3 DNA sequence: TGTGCCAGCAGCGTATCCACTACAGGGTCCGAGCAGTACTTC. It codes for CASSVSTTGSEQYF.

The chain recombines TRBV7-6 with TRBJ2-6; a possible D gene is TRBD1 (5 bases). CDR3 size: 15 residues. Germline CDR1 SGHVS, CDR2 FNYEAQ. V was clipped by 1 base and J by 2 bases, with 6 bases between them. CDR3 DNA sequence: TGTGCCAGCAGCTTAGAGGGGCCTGGGGCCAACGTCCTGACTTTC. Translated, it gives CASSLEGPGANVLTF.

The genes are TRBV11-1 and TRBJ1-2; D is ambiguous. The CDR3 runs 12 residues. CDR1 SGHAT and CDR2 FQDESV come from the germline V gene (reference sequence). V lost 5 bases and J 8 bases, leaving 12 bases between the germline ends. As DNA, the CDR3 is TGTGCCAGCAGCATAGGAGAGGGAGGCTACACCTTC. Its protein product is CASSIGEGGYTF.

This clonotype has a handful of counts. V gene TRBV10-3 combines with J gene TRBJ1-2; D call uncertain. Germline CDR1 and CDR2: ENHRY and SYGVKD. V was pared by 2 bases and J by 5 bases, with 6 bases between. The CDR3 spans 12 residues. CDR3 sequence (DNA): TGTGCCATCAGTGAGGGAAGATATGGCTACACCTTC. This gives the protein CAISEGRYGYTF.

A few counts support this clonotype. The rearrangement uses TRBV20-1 and TRBJ1-1, with TRBD1 as a possible D gene (6 bases). V was cut by 7 bases and J by 5 bases, with 20 bases left in between. Germline assignment: CDR1 DFQATT and CDR2 SNEGSKA (reference sequence). The CDR3 is 14 residues long. The CDR3 spells CSVYGVGGGTEAFF. The CDR3 coding sequence is TGCAGTGTATATGGGGTTGGAGGGGGAACTGAAGCTTTCTTT.

The chain combines TRBV20-1 with TRBJ2-5; D remains ambiguous. CDR1 and CDR2 (germline): DFQATT, SNEGSKA (reference sequence). Trimming took 0 bases from V and 9 from J, leaving 17 bases between them. The CDR3 runs to 14 residues. This chain's CDR3 is CSARDRAQVAAQYF. The CDR3 DNA follows: TGCAGTGCTAGAGATAGGGCCCAGGTGGCGGCCCAGTACTTC.